This entry features one TCR beta chain sequence. The CDR3 extends over 12 amino acids. Germline V lookup: CDR1 KGHDR, CDR2 SFDVKD. The V end was cut by 4 bases, the J end by 2 bases, with 4 bases between. This entry comes from a study of blood T cell repertoires in COVID-19. Data came from immunoSEQ multiplex PCR; TCRdb stores just in-frame clones and leaves some out. This table has some 350,000 clones, around 89% appearing once. Cohort 3 donors counted as recovered after two negative PCRs, clearance, or resolved symptoms. The origin of this receptor is a man between 18 and 35 years old who had recovered from COVID-19. The sample consisted of PBMCs or T cells enriched from blood (not recorded which). The chain joins TRBV24-1 to TRBJ1-1; D is uncertain. This CDR3 is CATSDSNTEAFF. CDR3 bases: TGTGCCACCAGTGACTCCAACACTGAAGCTTTCTTT.